This T cell receptor beta chain was recovered during a study of T cells after yellow fever vaccination. Per the germline V gene, CDR1 is SGHRS and CDR2 is YFSETQ. Trimming took 1 base from V and 7 from J, leaving 9 bases between them. The length of the CDR3 is 13 residues. This clonotype was counted at least ten times. The antigen remains undetermined. As TCR cDNA was made by 5'RACE template switching, a universal primer site and UMIs were added. TCRdb analysed the 5' RACE reads with MiXCR anew, one entry per CDR3 protein. The sample lists 200,000 to 300,000 distinct CDR3 sequences; 3.6% were seen once. Whole-study results and caveats: Repertoires obtained by FACS sorting could include abundant clonotypes that entered as contaminants from the bulk population.

This chain connects TRBV5-1 to TRBJ1-5; D is undetermined. The sample was PBMCs, taken 15 days after the yellow fever booster vaccination. The TCR comes from a man aged 18-30 years who received the YFV17D yellow fever vaccine. DNA of the CDR3: TGCGCCAGCAGCTTGTCTCTAGACCAGCCCCAGCATTTT. Its translation: CASSLSLDQPQHF.